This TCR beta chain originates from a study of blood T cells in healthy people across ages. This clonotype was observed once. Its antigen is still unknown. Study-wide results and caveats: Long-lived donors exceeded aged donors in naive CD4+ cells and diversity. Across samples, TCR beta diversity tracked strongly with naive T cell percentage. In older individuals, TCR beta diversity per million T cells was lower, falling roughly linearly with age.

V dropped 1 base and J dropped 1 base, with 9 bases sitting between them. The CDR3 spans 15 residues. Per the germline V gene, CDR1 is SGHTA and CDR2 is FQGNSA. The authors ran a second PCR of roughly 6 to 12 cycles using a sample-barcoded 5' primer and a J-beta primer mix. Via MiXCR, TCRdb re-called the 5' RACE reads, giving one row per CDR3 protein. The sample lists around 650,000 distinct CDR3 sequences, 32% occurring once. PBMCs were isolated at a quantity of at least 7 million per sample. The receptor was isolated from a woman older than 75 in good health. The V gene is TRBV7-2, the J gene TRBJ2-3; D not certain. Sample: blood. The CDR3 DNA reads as TGTGCCAGCAGCTTAGATCGGAAAGGCACAGATACGCAGTATTTT. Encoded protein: CASSLDRKGTDTQYF.